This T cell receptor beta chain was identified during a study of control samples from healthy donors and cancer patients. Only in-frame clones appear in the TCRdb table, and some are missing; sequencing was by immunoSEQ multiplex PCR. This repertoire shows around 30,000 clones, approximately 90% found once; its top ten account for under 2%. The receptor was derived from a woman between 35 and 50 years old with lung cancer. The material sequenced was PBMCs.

CDR3 protein: CAISDTGGNQPQHF. In DNA, the CDR3 is TGTGCCATCAGTGACACAGGGGGCAATCAGCCCCAGCATTTT. V and J are TRBV10-3 and TRBJ1-5; 7 positions agree with TRBD1. Germline V lookup: CDR1 ENHRY, CDR2 SYGVKD. V was clipped by 3 bases and J by 2 bases; unmatched bases: 1. This CDR3 is 14 amino acids long.